This entry lists 16 T cell receptor beta chains sequenced from one sample in a study of T cells in localized non-small cell lung cancer. Profiling relied on immunoSEQ multiplex PCR, and the TCRdb table lists in-frame clones only, not all of them. The data hold around 100,000 clones, with 87% observed a single time. Sequenced here: peripheral blood, sampled before any cancer treatment. These receptors were collected from a man between 40 and 75 years old with stage I squamous cell lung carcinoma.

This sequence joins TRBV28 and TRBJ1-5; unclear D gene. Germline loops: CDR1 MDHEN, CDR2 SYDVKM. V lost 7 bases and J 4 bases, leaving 11 bases between the germline ends. This CDR3 region has 13 residues. The DNA of the CDR3 is TGTGCCAGCACCCCTCGGACGAATCAGCCCCAGCATTTT. It specifies CASTPRTNQPQHF.

This chain links TRBV29-1 with TRBJ1-2; TRBD1 agrees at 11 bases. V lost 5 bases and J lost 2; bases outside the gene matches: 4. This CDR3 has 14 amino acids. The germline CDR1 and CDR2 sequences are SQVTM and ANQGSEA. CDR3 coding DNA: TGCAGCGTTCGGGACAGGGGGAAGAACTATGGCTACACCTTC. Translating it yields CSVRDRGKNYGYTF.

The rearrangement links TRBV7-2 to TRBJ2-1; unclear D gene. This CDR3 comprises 15 residues. Germline V lookup: CDR1 SGHTA, CDR2 FQGNSA. V gave up 1 base and J gave up 3 bases, with 10 bases separating them. CDR3 DNA sequence: TGTGCCAGCAGCTTAGGTGGGCTACGCTACAATGAGCAGTTCTTC. This codes for CASSLGGLRYNEQFF.

About this clone itself: Additional DNA sequences in this sample encode the identical CDR3. The chain links TRBV5-4 to TRBJ1-1; a possible D gene is TRBD1 (6 bases). The CDR3 loop spans 14 amino acids. The germline CDR1 and CDR2 sequences are SGHNT and YYREEE (reference sequence). Trimming took off 4 bases at V and 1 base at J, with 11 bases between the two ends. The DNA for the CDR3 is TGTGCCAGCAGCCGAGGACAGCAGAACACTGAAGCTTTCTTT. This sequence encodes CASSRGQQNTEAFF.

The J gene is TRBJ2-2, the V gene TRBV11-2; no clear D gene. This CDR3 is built from 14 residues. Germline V gene data show CDR1 as SGHAT and CDR2 as FQNNGV. The V gene lost 2 bases and the J gene lost 5 bases, with 9 bases spanning the gap. The CDR3 sequence: CASSLSLNTGELFF. The CDR3, as DNA: TGTGCCAGCAGCTTATCCCTTAATACCGGGGAGCTGTTTTTT.

The gene calls are TRBV4-1 and TRBJ1-3; D remains ambiguous. The V end lost 0 bases, the J end lost 4 bases, and 4 bases lay between the germline ends. The germline CDR1 and CDR2 sequences are MGHRA and YSYEKL. The CDR3 is 13 residues long. DNA of the CDR3: TGCGCCAGCAGCCAAGAGGGGGGAAACACCATATATTTT. This gives the protein CASSQEGGNTIYF.

The chain links TRBV5-1 to TRBJ2-1, with D possibly being TRBD1 or TRBD2 (5 bases each). The CDR3 has 14 amino acids. Germline loops: CDR1 SGHRS, CDR2 YFSETQ. Trimming shortened V by 4 bases and J by 3 bases, and 11 bases separated the two germline ends. The CDR3 loop reads CASSRGPNYNEQFF. CDR3 DNA: TGCGCCAGCAGCAGGGGACCGAACTACAATGAGCAGTTCTTC.

The chain couples TRBV28 to TRBJ2-7, with D possibly TRBD1 on 6 matching bases. Germline V gene sequence: CDR1 MDHEN, CDR2 SYDVKM. The CDR3 consists of 15 residues. V lost 1 base and J 2 bases, leaving 12 bases between the germline ends. The CDR3 sequence is CASSLSGTTTYEQYF. The CDR3 bases are TGTGCCAGCAGTTTATCCGGGACAACCACCTACGAGCAGTACTTC.

The genes are TRBV19 and TRBJ1-1; D unclear. The ends were cut back, 5 bases at V and 9 bases at J, with 16 bases in the middle. Germline V CDR1 and CDR2: LNHDA, SQIVND (reference sequence). The CDR3 has 13 residues. CDR3 coding DNA: TGTGCCAGTAGTTCGGAGACCCTACTTAAAGCTTTCTTT. Residues: CASSSETLLKAFF.

This chain uses TRBV13 with TRBJ2-6; possible D gene TRBD1, 6 bases. Per germline, CDR1 PRHDT and CDR2 FYEKMQ (reference sequence). The CDR3 is 15 residues long. Trimming stripped 6 bases from V and 5 bases from J, with 14 bases between. This CDR3 reads CASSPQGTWANVLTF. The CDR3 region has the DNA TGTGCCAGCAGTCCACAGGGCACTTGGGCCAACGTCCTGACTTTC.

This clone was observed a single time. V and J are TRBV7-8 and TRBJ2-7; D is perhaps TRBD1 (5 bases). In germline, CDR1 is SGHVS, CDR2 FQNEAQ. Trimming removed 2 bases from V and 5 bases from J, with 13 bases in between. This CDR3 contains 14 residues. CDR3 in amino acids: CASSLSRQPHEQYF. As DNA, the CDR3 is TGTGCCAGCAGCTTATCACGACAGCCCCACGAGCAGTACTTC. Full variable domain (outside the CDR3, taken from reference TRBV7-8 and TRBJ2-7): GAGVSQSPRYKVAKRGQDVALRCDPISGHVSLFWYQQALGQGPEFLTYFQNEAQLDKSGLPSDRFFAERPEGSVSTLKIQRTQQEDSAVYLCASSLSRQPHEQYFGPGTRLTVT.

This chain joins TRBV6-1 and TRBJ1-4; TRBD1 is a possible D gene (5 bases). This CDR3 comprises 14 residues. The V gene's germline CDR1 is MNHNS and CDR2 SASEGT. V was shortened by 1 base and J by 4 bases, with 7 bases between the two germline ends. The CDR3 sequence: CASSEGGDNEKLFF. The CDR3 region has the DNA TGTGCCAGCAGTGAAGGGGGGGATAATGAAAAACTGTTTTTT.

J is TRBJ1-1 and V is TRBV6-1; D not certain. The ends were cut back, 8 bases at V and 0 bases at J, with 10 bases in the middle. The CDR3 extends over 13 amino acids. The V gene's germline CDR1 is MNHNS and CDR2 SASEGT. For the CDR3, the DNA is TGTGCCAGCTTCCTATCCTTGAACACTGAAGCTTTCTTT. Its translation: CASFLSLNTEAFF.

The V and J genes are TRBV2 and TRBJ1-5; weak D call: TRBD1 (5 bases). Germline V gene sequence: CDR1 SNHLY, CDR2 FYNNEI. This CDR3 spans 13 amino acids. Trimming left V 6 bases short and J 6 bases short, with 12 bases between. CDR3 amino acids: CASRKDGTQPQHF. In DNA form, the CDR3 reads TGTGCCAGCAGAAAGGACGGGACTCAGCCCCAGCATTTT.

The chain couples TRBV19 to TRBJ2-1, with 11 bases fitting TRBD1. V trimming: 0 bases; J trimming: 7 bases; junction bases outside the gene matches: 8. The CDR3 length is 17 residues. CDR1 is LNHDA and CDR2 is SQIVND in the germline V gene (reference sequence). The CDR3 is CASSIDRTGGRGNEQFF. CDR3 DNA: TGTGCCAGTAGTATAGATCGGACAGGGGGCAGGGGAAATGAGCAGTTCTTC. The whole variable domain, remainder taken from reference TRBV19 and TRBJ2-1, is DGGITQSPKYLFRKEGQNVTLSCEQNLNHDAMYWYRQDPGQGLRLIYYSQIVNDFQKGDIAEGYSVSREKKESFPLTVTSAQKNPTAFYLCASSIDRTGGRGNEQFFGPGTRLTVL.

The chain uses TRBV4-2 and TRBJ2-4; maybe TRBD2 (6 bases). CDR3 length: 18 amino acids. Trimming removed 5 bases at V and 0 bases at J, with 20 bases between. Germline CDR1 reads LGHNA; CDR2 reads YNFKEQ. CDR3 nucleotide sequence: TGTGCCAGCAGCGGTGAGTCGGCGGGGTCAGGAGCCAAAAACATTCAGTACTTC. This gives the protein CASSGESAGSGAKNIQYF.